This is a list of T cell receptor beta chains from one sample in a study of CD4+ T cells in melanoma. Using immunoSEQ multiplex PCR, the repertoire was profiled, and TCRdb retains in-frame clones only, with some absent. The table includes about 9,900 clones, about 73% detected once. The sample was tumor tissue. Receptor source: a human donor with melanoma. Each CDR3 is given with its conserved first and last residue. D genes are given only for firm matches. Size values are once, few and many counts, or a class for expanded clones, and some rows have none.

D: .; V: TRBV6-5; size: .; J: TRBJ1-3; CDR3: CASSYTRTGGGTIYF; DNA: TGTGCCAGCAGTTACACCCGGACCGGAGGAGGCACCATATATTTT
D: .; V: TRBV5-4; size: .; J: TRBJ1-6; CDR3: CASSPGPNSPLHF; DNA: TGTGCCAGCAGCCCAGGACCTAATTCACCCCTCCACTTT
D: TRBD1; V: TRBV7-6; size: .; J: TRBJ2-3; CDR3: CASSFRRDRGGTDTQYF; DNA: TGTGCCAGCAGCTTTAGGAGGGACAGGGGGGGCACAGATACGCAGTATTTT
D: .; V: TRBV2; size: .; J: TRBJ1-5; CDR3: CASSRSRGNQPQHF; DNA: TGTGCCAGCAGTCGGTCGAGGGGCAATCAGCCCCAGCATTTT
D: TRBD1; V: TRBV7-9; size: .; J: TRBJ1-6; CDR3: CASSVQGTNSPLHF; DNA: TGTGCCAGCAGCGTACAGGGGACTAATTCACCCCTCCACTTT
D: TRBD2; V: TRBV7-8; size: .; J: TRBJ2-5; CDR3: CASSLSGGSKETQYF; DNA: TGTGCCAGCAGCTTGAGCGGGGGGTCGAAAGAGACCCAGTACTTC
D: .; V: TRBV6-1; size: .; J: TRBJ1-2; CDR3: CASSEALRGPGYGYTF; DNA: TGTGCCAGCAGTGAAGCGCTTCGGGGGCCGGGGTATGGCTACACCTTC
D: .; V: TRBV5-4; size: .; J: TRBJ1-4; CDR3: CASSLDRVKGKLFF; DNA: TGTGCCAGCAGCTTGGACAGGGTAAAGGGAAAACTGTTTTTT
D: .; V: TRBV7-3; size: .; J: TRBJ1-1; CDR3: CASSLSGTEAFF; DNA: TGTGCCAGCAGCCTAAGTGGCACTGAAGCTTTCTTT
D: .; V: TRBV28; size: .; J: TRBJ1-4; CDR3: CASSGSVNEKLFF; DNA: TGTGCCAGCAGTGGGAGCGTTAATGAAAAACTGTTTTTT
D: .; V: TRBV6-1; size: .; J: TRBJ1-2; CDR3: CASSEGARSLIGYTF; DNA: TGTGCCAGCAGTGAAGGAGCCAGAAGTCTTATCGGCTACACCTTC
D: .; V: TRBV2; size: few; J: TRBJ1-1; CDR3: CASSDGGEGAFF; DNA: TGTGCCAGCAGTGACGGGGGAGAAGGAGCTTTCTTT
D: .; V: TRBV4-1; size: .; J: TRBJ2-4; CDR3: CASSQGQGQGPGAKNIQYF; DNA: TGCGCCAGCAGCCAAGGCCAAGGGCAGGGTCCCGGGGCCAAAAACATTCAGTACTTC
D: .; V: TRBV11-2; size: few; J: TRBJ2-7; CDR3: CASSHTARPYEQYF; DNA: TGTGCCAGCAGCCACACCGCCAGGCCCTACGAGCAGTACTTC
D: .; V: TRBV9; size: once; J: TRBJ1-1; CDR3: CASSVGPSNTEAFF; DNA: TGTGCCAGCAGCGTAGGGCCGTCGAACACTGAAGCTTTCTTT